This TCR beta chain was sequenced during a study of CD8+CD57+ T cells in acquired aplastic anemia. Broader study findings: A set of twenty-nine CD8+ CDR3 sequences was shared between patients and controls, and these sequences appeared highly expressed in patients.

Germline V gene data show CDR1 as SGHTA and CDR2 as FQGTGA. The CDR3 extends over 14 amino acids. V lost 5 bases to trimming and J lost 7 bases; unmatched junction nucleotides: 6. On this clonotype: The antigen is not known.

According to the study, genomic DNA was the template for TCR beta VDJ and CDR3 profiling. MiXCR was run by TCRdb on the reads, yielding one entry per CDR3 protein. The table shows about 71,000 distinct CDR3 sequences, with almost 55% occurring only once. This TCR derives from a human donor in good health, serving as a control. Sequencing was performed on sorted CD4+, CD8+, or CD8+CD57+ T cells (not recorded which) from PBMCs. The rearrangement uses TRBV7-3 and TRBJ2-2; 8 nucleotides align to TRBD2. The CDR3 here is CASSPFGTSGELFF. CDR3 DNA sequence: TGTGCCAGCAGCCCCTTCGGGACTAGCGGGGAGCTGTTTTTT.